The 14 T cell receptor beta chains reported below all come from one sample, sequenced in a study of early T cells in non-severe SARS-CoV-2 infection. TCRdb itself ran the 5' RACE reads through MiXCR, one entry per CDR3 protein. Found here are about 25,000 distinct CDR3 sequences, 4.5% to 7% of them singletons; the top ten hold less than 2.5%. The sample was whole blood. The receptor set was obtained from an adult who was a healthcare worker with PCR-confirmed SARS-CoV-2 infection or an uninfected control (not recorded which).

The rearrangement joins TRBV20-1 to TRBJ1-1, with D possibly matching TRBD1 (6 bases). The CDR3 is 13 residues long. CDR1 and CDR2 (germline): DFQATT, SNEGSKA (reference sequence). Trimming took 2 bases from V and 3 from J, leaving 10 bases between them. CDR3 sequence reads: CSARKTGYTEAFF. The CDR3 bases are TGCAGTGCTAGAAAAACAGGGTACACTGAAGCTTTCTTT.

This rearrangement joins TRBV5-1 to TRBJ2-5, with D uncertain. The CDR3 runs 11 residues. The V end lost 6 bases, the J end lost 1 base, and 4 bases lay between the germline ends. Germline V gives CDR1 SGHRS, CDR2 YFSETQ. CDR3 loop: CASTLQETQYF. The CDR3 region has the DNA TGCGCCAGCACCCTCCAAGAGACCCAGTACTTC.

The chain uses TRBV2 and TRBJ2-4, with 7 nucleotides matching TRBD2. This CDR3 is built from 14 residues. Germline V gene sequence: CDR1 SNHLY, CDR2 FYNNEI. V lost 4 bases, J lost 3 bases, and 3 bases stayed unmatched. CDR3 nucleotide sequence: TGTGCCAGCAGTGGCCAGCGGGGCAAAAACATTCAGTACTTC. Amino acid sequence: CASSGQRGKNIQYF.

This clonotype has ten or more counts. The DNA for the CDR3 is TGTGCCAGCAGCTCAAATAACAGGGGGCGAAGCTACAATGAGCAGTTCTTC. It specifies CASSSNNRGRSYNEQFF. The chain combines TRBV7-2 with TRBJ2-1, with TRBD1 identical over 9 bases. From germline, CDR1 is SGHTA and CDR2 FQGNSA. This CDR3 has 17 residues. Trimming cost V 4 bases and J 3 bases; bases outside gene matches: 10. Combining the CDR3 with reference TRBV7-2 and TRBJ2-1 gives the whole variable domain GAGVSQSPSNKVTEKGKDVELRCDPISGHTALYWYRQSLGQGLEFLIYFQGNSAPDKSGLPSDRFSAERTGGSVSTLTIQRTQQEDSAVYLCASSSNNRGRSYNEQFFGPGTRLTVL.

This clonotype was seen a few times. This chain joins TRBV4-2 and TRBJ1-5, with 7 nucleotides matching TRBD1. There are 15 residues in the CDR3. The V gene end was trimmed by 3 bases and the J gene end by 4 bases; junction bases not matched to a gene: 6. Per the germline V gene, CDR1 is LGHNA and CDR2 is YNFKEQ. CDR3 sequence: CASSQTGTANQPQHF. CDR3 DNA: TGTGCCAGCAGCCAGACCGGGACAGCAAATCAGCCCCAGCATTTT.

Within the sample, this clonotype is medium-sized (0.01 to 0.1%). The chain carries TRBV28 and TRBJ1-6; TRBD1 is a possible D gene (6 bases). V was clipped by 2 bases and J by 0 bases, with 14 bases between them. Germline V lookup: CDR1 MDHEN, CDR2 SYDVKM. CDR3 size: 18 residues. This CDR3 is CASSLTPRGASYNSPLHF. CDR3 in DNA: TGTGCCAGCAGTTTAACCCCTCGGGGGGCCTCCTATAATTCACCCCTCCACTTT.

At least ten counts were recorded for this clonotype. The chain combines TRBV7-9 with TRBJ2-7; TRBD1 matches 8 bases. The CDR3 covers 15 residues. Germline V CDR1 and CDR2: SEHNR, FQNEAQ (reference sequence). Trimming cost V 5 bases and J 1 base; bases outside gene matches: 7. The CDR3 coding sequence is TGTGCCAGCAGCCGCGGGACAGGCCAATCCTACGAGCAGTACTTC. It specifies CASSRGTGQSYEQYF. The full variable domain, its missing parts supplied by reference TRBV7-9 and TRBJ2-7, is DTGVSQNPRHKITKRGQNVTFRCDPISEHNRLYWYRQTLGQGPEFLTYFQNEAQLEKSRLLSDRFSAERPKGSFSTLEIQRTEQGDSAMYLCASSRGTGQSYEQYFGPGTRLTVT.

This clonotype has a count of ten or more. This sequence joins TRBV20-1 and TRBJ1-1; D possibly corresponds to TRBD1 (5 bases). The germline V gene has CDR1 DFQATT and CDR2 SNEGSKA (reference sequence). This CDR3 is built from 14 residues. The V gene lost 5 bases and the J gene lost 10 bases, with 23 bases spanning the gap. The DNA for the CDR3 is TGCAGTGCTCCCAGGGAGTCCACGATGGGAGTAGCTTTCTTT. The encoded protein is CSAPRESTMGVAFF.

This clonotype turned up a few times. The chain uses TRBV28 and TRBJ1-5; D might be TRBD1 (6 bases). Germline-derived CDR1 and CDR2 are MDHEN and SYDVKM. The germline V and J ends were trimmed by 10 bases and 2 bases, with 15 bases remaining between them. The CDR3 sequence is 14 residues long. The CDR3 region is CATGQSLGNQPQHF. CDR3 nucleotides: TGTGCCACGGGACAATCGCTTGGCAATCAGCCCCAGCATTTT.

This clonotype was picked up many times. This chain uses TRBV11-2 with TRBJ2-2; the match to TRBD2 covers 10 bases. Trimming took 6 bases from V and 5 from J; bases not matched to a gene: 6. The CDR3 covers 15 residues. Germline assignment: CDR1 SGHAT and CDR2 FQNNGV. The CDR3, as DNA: TGTGCCAGCAGACTGGGACTAGCGCAAACCGGGGAGCTGTTTTTT. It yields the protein CASRLGLAQTGELFF. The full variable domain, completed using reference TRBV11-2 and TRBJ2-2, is EAGVAQSPRYKIIEKRQSVAFWCNPISGHATLYWYQQILGQGPKLLIQFQNNGVVDDSQLPKDRFSAERLKGVDSTLKIQPAKLEDSAVYLCASRLGLAQTGELFFGEGSRLTVL.

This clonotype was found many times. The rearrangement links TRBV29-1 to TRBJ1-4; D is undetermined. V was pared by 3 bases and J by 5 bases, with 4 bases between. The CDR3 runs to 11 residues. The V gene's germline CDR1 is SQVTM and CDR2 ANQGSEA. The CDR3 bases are TGCAGCGTTGAGCGGAATGAAAAACTGTTTTTT. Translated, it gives CSVERNEKLFF.

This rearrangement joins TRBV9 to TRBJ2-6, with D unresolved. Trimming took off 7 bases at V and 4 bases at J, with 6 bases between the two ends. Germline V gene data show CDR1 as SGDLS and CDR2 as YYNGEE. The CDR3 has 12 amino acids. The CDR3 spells CASQTGANVLTF. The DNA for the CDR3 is TGTGCCAGCCAAACCGGGGCCAACGTCCTGACTTTC.

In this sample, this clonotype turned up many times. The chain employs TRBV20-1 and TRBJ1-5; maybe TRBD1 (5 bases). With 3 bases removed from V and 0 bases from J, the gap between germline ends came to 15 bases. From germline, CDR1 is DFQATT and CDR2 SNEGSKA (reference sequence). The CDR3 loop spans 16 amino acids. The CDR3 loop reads CSASGRTSYSNQPQHF. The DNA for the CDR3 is TGCAGTGCTAGTGGTCGGACAAGCTATAGCAATCAGCCCCAGCATTTT.

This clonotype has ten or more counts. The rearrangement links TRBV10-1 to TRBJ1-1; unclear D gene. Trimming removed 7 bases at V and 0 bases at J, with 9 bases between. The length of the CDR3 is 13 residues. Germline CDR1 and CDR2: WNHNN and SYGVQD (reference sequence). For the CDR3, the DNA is TGCGCCAGCAAGCGCAACATGAACACTGAAGCTTTCTTT. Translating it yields CASKRNMNTEAFF.